Below are 27 T cell receptor beta chains sequenced from a single sample in a study of T-cell reconstitution after alpha-beta-depleted transplantation in children. Construction of the TCRbeta library involved unique molecular identifiers. One entry per CDR3 protein results from TCRdb running MiXCR on the PCR reads. The sample shows hundreds of thousands of distinct CDR3 sequences, over 10% of them seen only once. The specimen was PBMCs, collected before TCRalphabeta/CD19-depleted stem cell transplant. These receptors were obtained from a girl aged 2-10 years with congenital amegakaryocytic thrombocytopenia, due to receive a stem cell transplant.

This clonotype was picked up a small number of times. V is TRBV4-2 and J is TRBJ2-1; unclear D gene. The CDR3 has 14 residues. V shed 0 bases and J shed 8 bases, with 11 bases lying between them. Germline CDR1 and CDR2: LGHNA and YNFKEQ. CDR3: CASSQDPGPYEQFF. CDR3 nucleotide sequence: TGTGCCAGCAGCCAAGATCCTGGCCCGTATGAGCAGTTCTTC.

The chain has TRBV19 and TRBJ2-5; no reliable D call. The CDR3 covers 15 residues. The germline CDR1 and CDR2 sequences are LNHDA and SQIVND (reference sequence). The ends were cut back, 3 bases at V and 1 base at J, with 12 bases in the middle. CDR3 sequence reads: CASSIHDRGQETQYF. The CDR3 DNA follows: TGTGCCAGTAGTATTCATGACCGCGGCCAAGAGACCCAGTACTTC.

This clonotype appeared a few times. V usage is TRBV29-1 and J usage is TRBJ1-1; unclear D gene. This CDR3 has 16 residues. Germline CDR1 reads SQVTM; CDR2 reads ANQGSEA. Trimming took 7 bases from V and 4 from J, leaving 25 bases between them. The CDR3 DNA sequence: TGCAGCGGACGCAATTACGGCGCTACGGGCGGCACTGAAGCTTTCTTT. This translates into CSGRNYGATGGTEAFF. Looking up the rest from reference TRBV29-1 and TRBJ1-1 gives the full variable domain: SAVISQKPSRDICQRGTSLTIQCQVDSQVTMMFWYRQQPGQSLTLIATANQGSEATYESGFVIDKFPISRPNLTFSTLTVSNMSPEDSSIYLCSGRNYGATGGTEAFFGQGTRLTVV.

The V call is TRBV19, the J call TRBJ2-1, with TRBD2 as a possible D gene (5 bases). This CDR3 region has 15 residues. V lost 0 bases to trimming and J lost 2 bases, with 8 bases between them. Germline V CDR1 and CDR2: LNHDA, SQIVND (reference sequence). CDR3 in DNA: TGTGCCAGTAGTATAGATCGGGATACCTACAATGAGCAGTTCTTC. Translation: CASSIDRDTYNEQFF.

This clonotype was recorded a few times. J is TRBJ2-1 and V is TRBV5-1, with 11 bases lining up with TRBD2. This CDR3 has 20 residues. Germline V gives CDR1 SGHRS, CDR2 YFSETQ. The V and J ends lost 3 bases and 0 bases, in that order; junction bases with no gene match: 14. The chain's CDR3 is CASSSRRRLAGQSSYNEQFF. The CDR3 coding sequence is TGCGCCAGCAGCTCCCGACGGAGACTAGCGGGACAGAGCTCCTACAATGAGCAGTTCTTC.

The rearrangement joins TRBV2 to TRBJ2-7; 9 positions match TRBD1. Germline CDR1 reads SNHLY; CDR2 reads FYNNEI. The V and J ends lost 6 bases and 2 bases, in that order; junction bases with no gene match: 8. This CDR3 region has 15 residues. The CDR3 spells CASSAGTGLPYEQYF. CDR3 in DNA: TGTGCCAGCAGCGCCGGGACAGGGCTCCCCTACGAGCAGTACTTC. Supplemented by reference TRBV2 and TRBJ2-7, the full variable domain reads EPEVTQTPSHQVTQMGQEVILRCVPISNHLYFYWYRQILGQKVEFLVSFYNNEISEKSEIFDDQFSVERPDGSNFTLKIRSTKLEDSAMYFCASSAGTGLPYEQYFGPGTRLTVT.

The chain combines TRBV7-9 with TRBJ2-1; 8 nucleotides agree with TRBD2. Germline trimming cut 4 bases from V and 2 bases from J; bases unmatched to any gene: 7. The CDR3 runs to 16 residues. CDR1 is SEHNR, CDR2 FQNEAQ, per germline (reference sequence). The CDR3 DNA reads TGTGCCAGCAGCTCATACAGCGGGGGTCCCTACAATGAGCAGTTCTTC. Its protein is CASSSYSGGPYNEQFF.

This clonotype has ten or more counts. The rearrangement uses TRBV5-1 and TRBJ2-7; TRBD2 aligns across 9 bases. CDR1 is SGHRS and CDR2 is YFSETQ in the germline V gene. This CDR3 has 14 amino acids. The ends lost 5 bases at V and 5 bases at J; junction bases unmatched: 8. CDR3 DNA: TGCGCCAGCAGATTGCGGGAGGGCCTCGACGAGCAGTACTTC. Residues: CASRLREGLDEQYF.

This clonotype was seen at least ten times. The genes are TRBV20-1 and TRBJ2-2, with D uncertain. The CDR3 loop spans 13 amino acids. Trimming took 3 bases from V and 1 from J, leaving 6 bases between them. Germline assignment: CDR1 DFQATT and CDR2 SNEGSKA (reference sequence). CDR3 amino acids: CSASTQNTGELFF. As DNA, the CDR3 is TGCAGTGCTAGTACCCAGAACACCGGGGAGCTGTTTTTT.

J is TRBJ2-2 and V is TRBV5-1, with 8 bases fitting TRBD1. In germline, CDR1 is SGHRS, CDR2 YFSETQ. The J segment lost 6 bases and the V segment lost 0 bases, leaving 7 bases of the junction unmatched. This CDR3 comprises 16 residues. For the CDR3, the DNA is TGCGCCAGCAGCTTGGAGACAGGGGAGGTTTCCGGGGAGCTGTTTTTT. Translation: CASSLETGEVSGELFF. The full variable domain, its missing parts supplied by reference TRBV5-1 and TRBJ2-2, is KAGVTQTPRYLIKTRGQQVTLSCSPISGHRSVSWYQQTPGQGLQFLFEYFSETQRNKGNFPGRFSGRQFSNSRSEMNVSTLELGDSALYLCASSLETGEVSGELFFGEGSRLTVL.

This clonotype was seen only a few times. This chain uses TRBV7-9 with TRBJ2-3, with a tentative D call TRBD2 (5 bases). CDR1 SEHNR and CDR2 FQNEAQ come from the germline V gene (reference sequence). The CDR3 runs to 15 residues. V was pared by 5 bases and J by 0 bases, with 12 bases between. The CDR3 coding sequence is TGTGCCAGCAGCGTTGGCGGCGGGAGCACAGATACGCAGTATTTT. This codes for CASSVGGGSTDTQYF.

This clonotype was counted between two and nine times. V is TRBV12-3 or TRBV12-4 and J is TRBJ2-1; D tentatively reads TRBD1 or TRBD2 (5 bases each). There are 15 residues in the CDR3. The V end lost 3 bases, the J end lost 0 bases, and 9 bases lay between the germline ends. The CDR3 sequence is CASSLGDPSYNEQFF. As DNA, the CDR3 is TGTGCCAGCAGTTTGGGGGATCCCTCCTACAATGAGCAGTTCTTC.

The gene calls are TRBV7-9 and TRBJ1-1; D unresolved. The CDR3 sequence is 13 residues long. Germline V gene lookup returns CDR1 SEHNR and CDR2 FQNEAQ (reference sequence). Trimming removed 6 bases at V and 6 bases at J, with 14 bases between. This CDR3 is CASSSGHGAEAFF. The CDR3 nucleotides read TGTGCCAGCAGTTCCGGCCACGGGGCTGAAGCTTTCTTT. The full variable domain, with the rest looked up from reference TRBV7-9 and TRBJ1-1, is DTGVSQNPRHKITKRGQNVTFRCDPISEHNRLYWYRQTLGQGPEFLTYFQNEAQLEKSRLLSDRFSAERPKGSFSTLEIQRTEQGDSAMYLCASSSGHGAEAFFGQGTRLTVV.

This chain links TRBV5-1 with TRBJ2-7; TRBD2 might be the D (6 bases). This CDR3 has 14 residues. Trimming left V 2 bases short and J 3 bases short, with 12 bases between. Germline CDR1 reads SGHRS; CDR2 reads YFSETQ. CDR3 protein: CASSLIAEGYEQYF. CDR3 sequence (DNA): TGCGCCAGCAGCTTAATAGCGGAGGGCTACGAGCAGTACTTC.

This clonotype was picked up a small number of times. This chain joins TRBV20-1 and TRBJ2-3; no definite D call. The CDR3 spans 15 residues. The germline CDR1 and CDR2 sequences are DFQATT and SNEGSKA (reference sequence). V lost 6 bases and J lost 6, with 22 bases in between. CDR3 sequence (DNA): TGCAGTGCCCCCCCGCGGCTCGATGGAACCGATACGCAGTATTTT. This sequence encodes CSAPPRLDGTDTQYF.

This chain connects TRBV2 to TRBJ2-5; D is ambiguous. The V and J ends lost 2 bases and 4 bases respectively, with 8 bases between them. Germline V gene data show CDR1 as SNHLY and CDR2 as FYNNEI. This CDR3 region has 13 residues. CDR3 coding DNA: TGTGCCAGCAGTGAAATCGCTCGAGAGACCCAGTACTTC. Its protein product is CASSEIARETQYF.

This clonotype was detected ten times or more. The CDR3 is CAISQNTMSDGNTIYF. CDR3 in DNA: TGTGCCATCAGTCAGAATACGATGAGCGATGGAAACACCATATATTTT. V usage is TRBV10-3 and J usage is TRBJ1-3; D gene uncertain. V lost 5 bases to trimming and J lost 3 bases, with 17 bases between them. CDR3 length equals 16 residues. The germline V gene has CDR1 ENHRY and CDR2 SYGVKD.

This clonotype was counted at least ten times. The rearrangement joins TRBV10-3 to TRBJ2-1; possibly TRBD2 for D (6 bases). V was cut by 9 bases and J by 10 bases, with 16 bases left in between. There are 12 residues in the CDR3. In germline, CDR1 is ENHRY, CDR2 SYGVKD. The chain's CDR3 is CAMNPGDGEQFF. In nucleotides, the CDR3 is TGTGCCATGAATCCGGGAGACGGGGAGCAGTTCTTC.

Of note for this clonotype: A single base separates this from a much larger clone, so it may be a read error. DNA for the CDR3: TGTGCCTGCAGCCCCCGGGACAGCTATGGCTACACCTTC. It is translated as CACSPRDSYGYTF. The rearrangement joins TRBV7-9 to TRBJ1-2, with 7 bases aligning to TRBD1. This CDR3 region has 13 residues. Germline V gives CDR1 SEHNR, CDR2 FQNEAQ (reference sequence).

The rearrangement links TRBV10-3 to TRBJ2-5, with 8 nucleotides matching TRBD1. The CDR3 totals 14 residues. Per germline, CDR1 ENHRY and CDR2 SYGVKD. J lost 0 bases, V lost 4 bases, and 1 base had no gene match. The DNA of the CDR3 is TGTGCCATCAGTGTGGACAGGGACCAAGAGACCCAGTACTTC. Its translation: CAISVDRDQETQYF.

This clonotype was seen only a few times. One end of the junction varies from germline; a read error may be responsible. V gene TRBV7-8 combines with J gene TRBJ1-1; 9 bases match TRBD1. The CDR3 consists of 13 residues. Germline V CDR1 and CDR2: SGHVS, FQNEAQ. The CDR3 coding sequence is TGTGCCGACTCCCGGGACAGGGCCTCTGAGGCTTTCTTT. Its translation is CADSRDRASEAFF.

The chain carries TRBV12-3 or TRBV12-4 and TRBJ2-3, with 9 bases that match TRBD2. This CDR3 has 14 amino acids. V lost 6 bases to trimming and J lost 2 bases; unmatched junction nucleotides: 3. The CDR3 loop reads CASRRGLATDTQYF. The DNA for the CDR3 is TGTGCCAGCAGACGGGGACTAGCCACAGATACGCAGTATTTT.

This clonotype has just a few counts. V and J are TRBV12-5 and TRBJ2-6, with D unresolved. The germline V gene has CDR1 LGHNT and CDR2 FRNRAP. Trimming left V 9 bases short and J 4 bases short, with 10 bases between. This CDR3 is 13 amino acids long. In DNA form, the CDR3 reads TGTGCTAGCCAAAGTTCAGGGGCCAACGTCCTGACTTTC. Protein sequence: CASQSSGANVLTF.

This clonotype was counted only a few times. The chain employs TRBV19 and TRBJ1-5, with 9 bases aligning to TRBD1. CDR1 and CDR2 from the germline V gene are LNHDA and SQIVND (reference sequence). The CDR3 spans 12 residues. The J segment lost 5 bases and the V segment lost 10 bases, leaving 3 bases of the junction unmatched. The CDR3 DNA reads TGTGCCACAGACAGGGGGTATCAGCCCCAGCATTTT. Amino acids: CATDRGYQPQHF.

V and J are TRBV7-2 and TRBJ2-2, with 7 bases that match TRBD1. The germline V gene has CDR1 SGHTA and CDR2 FQGNSA. The CDR3 runs 16 residues. The J segment lost 0 bases and the V segment lost 7 bases, leaving 8 bases of the junction unmatched. In nucleotides, the CDR3 is TGTGCCAGCATCCAACAAGGGGGCCCGAACACCGGGGAGCTGTTTTTT. Amino acids: CASIQQGGPNTGELFF.

The DNA for the CDR3 is TGTGCCAGCAGCCCAGGGTGGACAGGGAGGAACACTGAAGCTTTCTTT. The encoded protein is CASSPGWTGRNTEAFF. The chain couples TRBV7-9 to TRBJ1-1; 8 bases are shared with TRBD1. Per germline, CDR1 SEHNR and CDR2 FQNEAQ (reference sequence). This CDR3 is 16 amino acids long. The V segment lost 5 bases and the J segment 1 base; nucleotides outside the gene matches: 9.

This chain connects TRBV5-1 to TRBJ2-1, with 11 bases lining up with TRBD2. Germline lookup yields CDR1 SGHRS and CDR2 YFSETQ. CDR3 size: 19 residues. V gave up 0 bases and J gave up 2 bases; unmatched junction bases: 10. CDR3: CASSLGTSGGRAAYNEQFF. CDR3 DNA sequence: TGCGCCAGCAGCTTGGGAACTAGCGGGGGCCGAGCGGCCTACAATGAGCAGTTCTTC.